A single sample gave rise to the 28 T cell receptor beta chains below, sequenced in a study of OX40 agonist ivuxolimab in advanced cancers. Data came from immunoSEQ multiplex PCR; TCRdb stores just in-frame clones and leaves some out. The profile covers about 24,000 clones, with 73% appearing a single time and around 19% taken by the ten largest. Material: CD4+ or CD8+ T cells sorted from blood, obtained in a trial of the OX40 agonist ivuxolimab. Every receptor here comes from an adult with an advanced solid tumor such as melanoma, head and neck, liver or kidney cancer.

This chain links TRBV28 with TRBJ2-6; a possible D gene is TRBD1 (6 bases). In germline, CDR1 is MDHEN, CDR2 SYDVKM. V was cut by 6 bases and J by 1 base, with 19 bases left in between. This CDR3 comprises 18 residues. The CDR3 nucleotides read TGTGCCAGCAGCTATAACAGGGAAGGGGTATCTGGGGCCAACGTCCTGACTTTC. Protein sequence: CASSYNREGVSGANVLTF.

The V gene is TRBV7-3, the J gene TRBJ2-7; a possible D gene is TRBD2 (5 bases). Per germline, CDR1 SGHTA and CDR2 FQGTGA. CDR3 length: 12 amino acids. The V and J ends lost 5 bases and 3 bases respectively, with 8 bases between them. CDR3 nucleotide sequence: TGTGCCAGCAGCCAGGACTTCTACGAGCAGTACTTC. It yields the protein CASSQDFYEQYF.

By frequency in the sample, this clone is medium-sized. The chain links TRBV7-9 to TRBJ2-2, with D tentatively TRBD1 (5 bases). The germline gives CDR1 SEHNR, CDR2 FQNEAQ (reference sequence). V lost 6 bases, J lost 6 bases, and 8 bases lay in between. CDR3 length: 12 residues. The CDR3 DNA sequence: TGTGCCAGCAGGACAGACCCCGGGGAGCTGTTTTTT. As protein: CASRTDPGELFF.

The V and J genes are TRBV27 and TRBJ1-5, with unresolved D. Between the trimmed V and J ends, which lost 5 bases and 4 bases, there was a span of 15 bases. The CDR3 extends over 15 amino acids. Germline lookup yields CDR1 MNHEY and CDR2 SMNVEV (reference sequence). CDR3 amino acids: CASSPLYLGNQPQHF. DNA of the CDR3: TGTGCCAGCAGTCCCCTTTATTTGGGGAATCAGCCCCAGCATTTT.

The rearrangement links TRBV28 to TRBJ2-3, with 7 positions matching TRBD1. The CDR3 extends over 18 amino acids. The V gene end was trimmed by 2 bases and the J gene end by 3 bases; junction bases not matched to a gene: 14. The germline V gene has CDR1 MDHEN and CDR2 SYDVKM. The CDR3 sequence: CASSLPRDRVSRTDTQYF. As DNA, the CDR3 is TGTGCCAGCAGTTTACCTAGAGACAGGGTCAGTCGGACAGATACGCAGTATTTT. The full variable domain, in which reference TRBV28 and TRBJ2-3 provide the parts outside the CDR3, is DVKVTQSSRYLVKRTGEKVFLECVQDMDHENMFWYRQDPGLGLRLIYFSYDVKMKEKGDIPEGYSVSREKKERFSLILESASTNQTSMYLCASSLPRDRVSRTDTQYFGPGTRLTVL.

The V and J genes are TRBV11-3 and TRBJ2-7; 7 bases fit TRBD2. This CDR3 region has 15 residues. The germline gives CDR1 SGHNT, CDR2 YENEEA. V shed 5 bases and J 2 bases; nucleotides not matched to a gene: 9. In DNA, the CDR3 is TGTGCCAGCAGCCCGGAGCCGGGGGGAGCCTACGAGCAGTACTTC. Amino acids: CASSPEPGGAYEQYF. Combining the CDR3 with reference TRBV11-3 and TRBJ2-7 gives the whole variable domain EAGVVQSPRYKIIEKKQPVAFWCNPISGHNTLYWYLQNLGQGPELLIRYENEEAVDDSQLPKDRFSAERLKGVDSTLKIQPAELGDSAVYLCASSPEPGGAYEQYFGPGTRLTVT.

The rearrangement uses TRBV6-4 and TRBJ2-2; 8 bases agree with TRBD2. V was pared by 5 bases and J by 5 bases, with 7 bases of the junction left unmatched. CDR1 is MRHNA, CDR2 SNTAGT, per germline. The CDR3 is 15 amino acids. CDR3 protein: CASSSGGAETGELFF. CDR3 sequence (DNA): TGTGCCAGCAGTTCCGGGGGGGCCGAGACCGGGGAGCTGTTTTTT.

This chain joins TRBV11-2 and TRBJ2-2; 11 nucleotides line up with TRBD1. The CDR3 runs to 17 residues. The junction had 8 bases not matched to a gene; V was cut back by 3 bases and J by 5 bases. From germline, CDR1 is SGHAT and CDR2 FQNNGV. The CDR3 DNA follows: TGTGCCAGCAGCTTCCCGGACAGGGGGCGCCGGACCGGGGAGCTGTTTTTT. Encoded protein: CASSFPDRGRRTGELFF.

The chain uses TRBV29-1 and TRBJ2-7, with D tentatively TRBD2 (6 bases). Germline V CDR1 and CDR2: SQVTM, ANQGSEA. V was shortened by 4 bases and J by 0 bases, with 13 bases between the two germline ends. This CDR3 has 14 residues. The CDR3 nucleotides read TGCAGCGTTGTGGGGGGAGACGTCTCCTACGAGCAGTACTTC. This sequence encodes CSVVGGDVSYEQYF.

The chain uses TRBV6-5 and TRBJ1-5; 8 bases align to TRBD1. CDR3 length: 15 amino acids. V dropped 2 bases and J dropped 1; count of bases not matched to a gene: 1. CDR1 and CDR2 from the germline V gene are MNHEY and SVGAGI. For the CDR3, the DNA is TGTGCCAGCAGTTACGGGACAGGAAGCAATCAGCCCCAGCATTTT. It specifies CASSYGTGSNQPQHF.

The chain combines TRBV7-9 with TRBJ1-2; D unclear. Looked up from germline, CDR1 is SEHNR and CDR2 is FQNEAQ (reference sequence). V lost 1 base, J lost 1 base, and 10 bases lay in between. The CDR3 is made up of 15 amino acids. In DNA, the CDR3 is TGTGCCAGCAGCTTAGGAGGAGGATATAACTATGGCTACACCTTC. It specifies CASSLGGGYNYGYTF.

The gene calls are TRBV9 and TRBJ2-1; TRBD2 might be the D (6 bases). The CDR3 length is 17 residues. V was shortened by 4 bases and J by 4 bases, with 21 bases between the two germline ends. CDR1 and CDR2 from the germline V gene are SGDLS and YYNGEE. The CDR3 region has the DNA TGTGCCAGCAGCCCTTCGCCAGGTAGGGGAGGATACAATGAGCAGTTCTTC. Amino acid sequence: CASSPSPGRGGYNEQFF. Full variable domain (missing parts from reference TRBV9 and TRBJ2-1): DSGVTQTPKHLITATGQRVTLRCSPRSGDLSVYWYQQSLDQGLQFLIQYYNGEERAKGNILERFSAQQFPDLHSELNLSSLELGDSALYFCASSPSPGRGGYNEQFFGPGTRLTVL.

The rearrangement uses TRBV27 and TRBJ2-7, with D possibly matching TRBD2 (7 bases). Trimming took off 0 bases at V and 2 bases at J, with 14 bases between the two ends. Germline loops: CDR1 MNHEY, CDR2 SMNVEV (reference sequence). The CDR3 contains 16 residues. CDR3 loop: CASSLSGGHWAYEQYF. The CDR3 region has the DNA TGTGCCAGCAGTTTATCGGGGGGGCATTGGGCCTACGAGCAGTACTTC.

This clone came up a few times. The genes are TRBV4-2 and TRBJ1-2; maybe TRBD1 (5 bases). Trimming removed 4 bases at V and 7 bases at J, with 16 bases between. This CDR3 region has 14 residues. The germline V gene encodes CDR1 LGHNA and CDR2 YNFKEQ. The CDR3 DNA is TGTGCCAGCAGCCCCTTGGAGGGGCCTGTTGGCTACACCTTC. Residues: CASSPLEGPVGYTF.

By proportion, this clone is medium-sized (0.01 to 0.1%). The chain combines TRBV5-6 with TRBJ2-3; perhaps TRBD2 as D (7 bases). Trimming took off 6 bases at V and 6 bases at J, with 17 bases between the two ends. The length of the CDR3 is 14 residues. Germline values: CDR1 SGHDT, CDR2 YYEEEE. This CDR3 reads CASTWQGRVDTQYF. In DNA form, the CDR3 reads TGTGCCAGCACCTGGCAGGGGAGGGTGGATACGCAGTATTTT.

This clone has just one count. This sequence joins TRBV15 and TRBJ2-1; 10 bases line up with TRBD2. The CDR3 is 16 amino acids. Germline assignment: CDR1 LNHNV and CDR2 YYDKDF (reference sequence). V shed 1 base and J 2 bases; nucleotides not matched to a gene: 2. The CDR3 here is CATSRGGTSAYNEQFF. The CDR3, as DNA: TGTGCCACCAGCAGAGGAGGGACTAGCGCCTACAATGAGCAGTTCTTC.

A word on this clone: The junction departs from germline at one end; a sequencing error may be responsible. V and J are TRBV4-1 and TRBJ2-1; D might be TRBD1 or TRBD2, each matching 7 bases. This CDR3 region has 14 residues. CDR1 is MGHRA, CDR2 YSYEKL, per germline. The CDR3 nucleotides are TGTGCCATTCAGCGGGACAGCTCCTACAATGAGCAGTTCTTC. Translated: CAIQRDSSYNEQFF.

The genes are TRBV15 and TRBJ1-2; maybe TRBD1 (6 bases). From germline, CDR1 is LNHNV and CDR2 YYDKDF (reference sequence). V lost 8 bases to trimming and J lost 3 bases, with 19 bases between them. The CDR3 length is 15 residues. The CDR3 coding sequence is TGTGCCACCCAGGGCGCTGGGAAGGGGGACTATGGCTACACCTTC. It encodes CATQGAGKGDYGYTF.

The V gene is TRBV11-2, the J gene TRBJ2-3, with no clear D. This CDR3 contains 17 residues. The germline CDR1 and CDR2 sequences are SGHAT and FQNNGV. Trimming stripped 4 bases from V and 2 bases from J, with 19 bases between. The CDR3, as DNA: TGTGCCAGCAGCTGGAATCCGGGCAGTGGCCACACAGATACGCAGTATTTT. This translates into CASSWNPGSGHTDTQYF.

V gene TRBV7-8 combines with J gene TRBJ1-2; D may be TRBD1 (6 bases). Per the germline V gene, CDR1 is SGHVS and CDR2 is FQNEAQ. V shed 1 base and J shed 0 bases, with 15 bases lying between them. The CDR3 covers 17 residues. CDR3 in DNA: TGTGCCAGCAGCTTAGAGGCAGGGGAGCGCCCTAACTATGGCTACACCTTC. Its translation: CASSLEAGERPNYGYTF.

The rearrangement joins TRBV13 to TRBJ2-3; D gene ambiguous. V was trimmed by 0 bases and J by 0 bases, leaving 10 bases between them. CDR1 and CDR2 from the germline V gene are PRHDT and FYEKMQ (reference sequence). The CDR3 runs to 16 residues. DNA for the CDR3: TGTGCCAGCAGCTTAGGCTCGCAGACTAGCACAGATACGCAGTATTTT. This sequence encodes CASSLGSQTSTDTQYF.

V and J are TRBV7-9 and TRBJ2-5, with D possibly being TRBD1 (5 bases). Germline CDR1 SEHNR, CDR2 FQNEAQ (reference sequence). Deletions cut 2 bases from V and 4 bases from J, with 14 bases between. This CDR3 has 15 residues. The CDR3 DNA sequence: TGTGCCAGCAGCTTAAAGGGGCGTCCCGTAGAGACCCAGTACTTC. Translating it yields CASSLKGRPVETQYF.

The chain combines TRBV7-9 with TRBJ2-1; unclear D gene. Germline values: CDR1 SEHNR, CDR2 FQNEAQ (reference sequence). The V and J ends lost 1 base and 10 bases respectively, with 5 bases between them. This CDR3 is 11 amino acids long. In DNA, the CDR3 is TGTGCCAGCAGCTTAGGGTCGGAGCAGTTCTTC. Its translation: CASSLGSEQFF.

V is TRBV28 and J is TRBJ2-7, with D perhaps matching TRBD1 (5 bases). CDR1 is MDHEN and CDR2 is SYDVKM in the germline V gene. With 3 bases removed from V and 7 bases from J, the gap between germline ends came to 22 bases. The CDR3 extends over 16 amino acids. CDR3 bases: TGTGCCAGCAGTTTGGGGCCTCCCTCCCCCGGTAGTGAGCAGTACTTC. Residues: CASSLGPPSPGSEQYF. Looking up the rest from reference TRBV28 and TRBJ2-7 gives the full variable domain: DVKVTQSSRYLVKRTGEKVFLECVQDMDHENMFWYRQDPGLGLRLIYFSYDVKMKEKGDIPEGYSVSREKKERFSLILESASTNQTSMYLCASSLGPPSPGSEQYFGPGTRLTVT.

With regard to this clone: At one of its ends the junction is not consistent with the germline gene, which may arise from a read error. V is TRBV6-1 and J is TRBJ1-1; D is uncertain. This CDR3 comprises 14 residues. Per germline, CDR1 MNHNS and CDR2 SASEGT. CDR3 protein: CAISESSLNTEAFF. CDR3 in DNA: TGTGCCATCAGTGAGTCAAGTCTCAACACTGAAGCTTTCTTT.

In its sample, this clone ranks as medium-sized. The chain links TRBV15 to TRBJ1-1; TRBD1 might be the D (5 bases). This CDR3 spans 14 amino acids. Trimming took off 4 bases at V and 3 bases at J, with 12 bases between the two ends. Germline CDR1 reads LNHNV; CDR2 reads YYDKDF (reference sequence). CDR3 amino acids: CATSIGAGYTEAFF. The CDR3 region has the DNA TGTGCCACCAGCATAGGGGCGGGTTACACTGAAGCTTTCTTT. The entire variable domain, with the rest obtained from reference TRBV15 and TRBJ1-1, is as follows: DAMVIQNPRYQVTQFGKPVTLSCSQTLNHNVMYWYQQKSSQAPKLLFHYYDKDFNNEADTPDNFQSRRPNTSFCFLDIRSPGLGDTAMYLCATSIGAGYTEAFFGQGTRLTVV.

Worth noting for this clone: At one end, the junction sequence differs from germline, possibly due to a read error. The V and J genes are TRBV27 and TRBJ2-2, with TRBD2 matching 8 bases. The CDR3 spans 14 residues. Per the germline V gene, CDR1 is MNHEY and CDR2 is SMNVEV (reference sequence). CDR3 sequence: CASSLSKRGWGAVF. The DNA of the CDR3 is TGTGCCAGCAGTTTATCGAAGCGGGGGTGGGGAGCTGTTTTT.

The chain combines TRBV9 with TRBJ2-3, with TRBD2 matching 10 bases. The CDR3 has 18 amino acids. Per the germline V gene, CDR1 is SGDLS and CDR2 is YYNGEE. V trimming: 2 bases; J trimming: 1 base; junction bases outside the gene matches: 10. This chain's CDR3 is CASSVTPDLAGGTDTQYF. CDR3 in DNA: TGTGCCAGCAGCGTCACACCCGACCTAGCGGGGGGCACAGATACGCAGTATTTT.